This T cell receptor (beta chain) is from a study of lymphopenia after photon versus proton radiotherapy. Looked up from germline, CDR1 is SNHLY and CDR2 is FYNNEI. V was shortened by 6 bases and J by 0 bases, with 11 bases between the two germline ends. CDR3 size: 14 residues. For this clone: The antigen is not known.

Using immunoSEQ multiplex PCR, the repertoire was profiled, and TCRdb retains in-frame clones only, with some absent. This sample carries tens of thousands of clones, about 86% of them seen once, and the ten largest clones take just under 30%. Overall study findings and caveats: Oligoclonal CD8+ Temra expansion after nadir drove photon patients' diversity drop. Relative stability marked proton patients; photon patients lost diversity and naive cells.

This TCR was recovered from a man aged 50 to 59 with gastric cancer. V is TRBV2 and J is TRBJ1-1, with TRBD1 as a possible D gene (5 bases). Specimen: peripheral blood, collected from a patient treated with photon-based radiotherapy. CDR3 residues: CASRSRVMNTEAFF. The CDR3 DNA reads as TGTGCCAGCAGATCCAGGGTTATGAACACTGAAGCTTTCTTT.